The 21 T cell receptor beta chains in this list originate from one sample, sequenced in a study of technical replicates of blood from a few donors. Only in-frame clones appear in the TCRdb table, and some are missing; sequencing was by immunoSEQ multiplex PCR. The data hold about 69,000 clones, with roughly 88% observed a single time. The sequenced sample was PBMCs. Every receptor here comes from a human donor in good health. Some clones in this sample may be carry-over from other donors' samples.

The chain has TRBV5-4 and TRBJ2-3; D is perhaps TRBD1 (6 bases). The germline gives CDR1 SGHNT, CDR2 YYREEE (reference sequence). The CDR3 spans 13 residues. Trimming pared 4 bases from V and 3 bases from J, leaving 9 bases between. CDR3 DNA: TGTGCCAGCAGCCTAGGACAGACAGATACGCAGTATTTT. Amino acid sequence: CASSLGQTDTQYF. The full variable domain, rest sourced from reference TRBV5-4 and TRBJ2-3, is ETGVTQSPTHLIKTRGQQVTLRCSSQSGHNTVSWYQQALGQGPQFIFQYYREEENGRGNFPPRFSGLQFPNYSSELNVNALELDDSALYLCASSLGQTDTQYFGPGTRLTVL.

The genes are TRBV7-9 and TRBJ2-1; 8 bases are shared with TRBD2. The CDR3 covers 15 residues. CDR1 and CDR2 (germline): SEHNR, FQNEAQ (reference sequence). V gave up 4 bases and J gave up 1 base; unmatched junction bases: 3. CDR3 residues: CASSWVAGSYNEQFF. DNA of the CDR3: TGTGCCAGCAGCTGGGTAGCGGGATCCTACAATGAGCAGTTCTTC. Full variable domain (outside the CDR3, taken from reference TRBV7-9 and TRBJ2-1): DTGVSQNPRHKITKRGQNVTFRCDPISEHNRLYWYRQTLGQGPEFLTYFQNEAQLEKSRLLSDRFSAERPKGSFSTLEIQRTEQGDSAMYLCASSWVAGSYNEQFFGPGTRLTVL.

The chain links TRBV13 to TRBJ2-7; TRBD1 matches at 10 bases. Germline loops: CDR1 PRHDT, CDR2 FYEKMQ (reference sequence). The junction had 9 bases not matched to a gene; V was cut back by 2 bases and J by 2 bases. The CDR3 covers 17 residues. CDR3 loop: CASSLTFGTGEPYEQYF. DNA of the CDR3: TGTGCCAGCAGCTTAACGTTCGGGACAGGGGAACCCTACGAGCAGTACTTC.

The chain is built from TRBV30 and TRBJ2-1; TRBD1 agrees at 10 bases. CDR3 length equals 14 residues. The V gene end was trimmed by 7 bases and the J gene end by 3 bases; junction bases not matched to a gene: 6. CDR1 and CDR2 (germline): GTSNPN, SVGIG (reference sequence). The CDR3 bases are TGTGCCTTAGAGACAGGGGGCGGCTACAATGAGCAGTTCTTC. This gives the protein CALETGGGYNEQFF. The entire variable domain, with the rest obtained from reference TRBV30 and TRBJ2-1, is as follows: SQTIHQWPATLVQPVGSPLSLECTVEGTSNPNLYWYRQAAGRGLQLLFYSVGIGQISSEVPQNLSASRPQDRQFILSSKKLLLSDSGFYLCALETGGGYNEQFFGPGTRLTVL.

This sequence joins TRBV18 and TRBJ2-1; 10 bases agree with TRBD2. This CDR3 is 16 amino acids long. J lost 5 bases, V lost 3 bases, and 7 bases had no gene match. Germline V gene lookup returns CDR1 KGHSH and CDR2 LQKENI. CDR3 protein: CASSPRASGSHNEQFF. CDR3 bases: TGTGCCAGCTCACCTAGGGCTAGCGGGAGTCACAATGAGCAGTTCTTC.

Only one count was recorded for this clone. The chain is built from TRBV7-9 and TRBJ2-5; the D gene is possibly TRBD1 (7 bases). CDR3 length: 14 residues. Germline V gene lookup returns CDR1 SEHNR and CDR2 FQNEAQ (reference sequence). V was pared by 5 bases and J by 0 bases, with 10 bases between. The CDR3 nucleotides read TGTGCCAGCAGCCGGGGGACAGACCAAGAGACCCAGTACTTC. It specifies CASSRGTDQETQYF.

This clone was recorded only once. The chain links TRBV28 to TRBJ1-1, with TRBD1 identical over 7 bases. Trimming removed 2 bases from V and 5 bases from J; junction bases left unmatched: 8. Germline CDR1 MDHEN, CDR2 SYDVKM. There are 15 residues in the CDR3. CDR3 nucleotides: TGTGCCAGCAGTTTACCGACAGGGATAAGTACTGAAGCTTTCTTT. This translates into CASSLPTGISTEAFF.

The chain has TRBV5-4 and TRBJ2-3; 14 positions match TRBD2. CDR3 length: 17 residues. Trimming removed 3 bases from V and 2 bases from J; junction bases left unmatched: 5. Germline V gene data show CDR1 as SGHNT and CDR2 as YYREEE (reference sequence). The CDR3 loop reads CASSSRTSGRLTDTQYF. CDR3 in DNA: TGTGCCAGCAGCTCACGGACTAGCGGGAGGCTCACAGATACGCAGTATTTT.

The V call is TRBV30, the J call TRBJ1-5; D is perhaps TRBD1 (5 bases). Germline V gene data show CDR1 as GTSNPN and CDR2 as SVGIG (reference sequence). V was trimmed by 2 bases and J by 6 bases, leaving 20 bases between them. The CDR3 loop spans 16 amino acids. CDR3 loop: CAWSRWRGEASQPQHF. Here the CDR3 DNA reads TGTGCCTGGAGTCGTTGGAGGGGAGAAGCAAGTCAGCCCCAGCATTTT.

The gene calls are TRBV7-3 and TRBJ2-7, with no clear D. The CDR3 is 14 residues long. Trimming stripped 5 bases from V and 0 bases from J, with 11 bases between. Germline lookup yields CDR1 SGHTA and CDR2 FQGTGA. The CDR3 bases are TGTGCCAGCAGCGCGACCCCTAGCTCCTACGAGCAGTACTTC. It is translated as CASSATPSSYEQYF.

The chain links TRBV2 to TRBJ2-7; 14 nucleotides match TRBD2. V dropped 4 bases and J dropped 6; count of bases not matched to a gene: 2. The germline V gene has CDR1 SNHLY and CDR2 FYNNEI. There are 14 residues in the CDR3. CDR3 nucleotides: TGTGCCAGCAGTGGGACTAGCGGGAGGAGCGAGCAGTACTTC. Translating gives CASSGTSGRSEQYF. The full variable domain, in which reference TRBV2 and TRBJ2-7 provide the parts outside the CDR3, is EPEVTQTPSHQVTQMGQEVILRCVPISNHLYFYWYRQILGQKVEFLVSFYNNEISEKSEIFDDQFSVERPDGSNFTLKIRSTKLEDSAMYFCASSGTSGRSEQYFGPGTRLTVT.

This sequence joins TRBV6-6 and TRBJ2-7, with 7 positions matching TRBD2. After removal of 0 bases from V and 9 bases from J, the junction contained 11 bases not matched to a gene. Germline loops: CDR1 MNHNY, CDR2 SVGAGI (reference sequence). CDR3 length equals 15 residues. CDR3 sequence reads: CASSYSRQFGEGQYF. Here the CDR3 DNA reads TGTGCCAGCAGTTACTCGCGCCAGTTTGGGGAGGGGCAGTACTTC.

V gene TRBV13 combines with J gene TRBJ2-3; 10 bases align to TRBD2. CDR1 and CDR2 from the germline V gene are PRHDT and FYEKMQ (reference sequence). The CDR3 is 15 residues long. Trimming took 6 bases from V and 3 from J; bases not matched to a gene: 6. The CDR3 DNA reads as TGTGCCAGCAGTCGAGCGGGGGGGCTGACAGATACGCAGTATTTT. This gives the protein CASSRAGGLTDTQYF.

The chain employs TRBV7-9 and TRBJ2-3, with 9 bases lining up with TRBD1. Germline CDR1 reads SEHNR; CDR2 reads FQNEAQ (reference sequence). V dropped 2 bases and J dropped 3; count of bases not matched to a gene: 3. The CDR3 covers 15 residues. The CDR3 protein is CASSLPGQGTDTQYF. Here the CDR3 DNA reads TGTGCCAGCAGCTTACCGGGACAGGGAACAGATACGCAGTATTTT.

This chain links TRBV7-9 with TRBJ2-7; D not certain. Trimming took 5 bases from V and 7 from J, leaving 15 bases between them. The CDR3 runs 13 residues. Germline V gene lookup returns CDR1 SEHNR and CDR2 FQNEAQ (reference sequence). DNA of the CDR3: TGTGCCAGCAGCCATACCCTCAAAGAGGAGCAGTACTTC. This codes for CASSHTLKEEQYF.

The chain carries TRBV30 and TRBJ1-1, with 7 bases fitting TRBD1. This CDR3 contains 13 residues. Unmatched junction bases numbered 9, after V lost 5 bases and J lost 6 bases. The V gene's germline CDR1 is GTSNPN and CDR2 SVGIG (reference sequence). Here the CDR3 reads CAWAKGASAEAFF. The CDR3 bases are TGTGCCTGGGCAAAGGGGGCGTCGGCTGAAGCTTTCTTT.

This chain joins TRBV7-8 and TRBJ1-3; D unclear. With 3 bases removed from V and 2 bases from J, the gap between germline ends came to 8 bases. The germline gives CDR1 SGHVS, CDR2 FQNEAQ. The CDR3 length is 14 residues. The CDR3 sequence is CASSFSTPGNTIYF. CDR3 DNA: TGTGCCAGCAGCTTTAGCACCCCTGGAAACACCATATATTTT.

V is TRBV30 and J is TRBJ2-5; unclear D gene. CDR1 and CDR2 (germline): GTSNPN, SVGIG (reference sequence). V lost 0 bases to trimming and J lost 2 bases, with 7 bases between them. CDR3 length equals 13 residues. The CDR3 sequence: CAWSVLSQETQYF. The CDR3 DNA follows: TGTGCCTGGAGTGTGCTCAGTCAAGAGACCCAGTACTTC.

The chain has TRBV5-1 and TRBJ2-7; 11 nucleotides line up with TRBD2. This CDR3 spans 15 amino acids. V was clipped by 4 bases and J by 3 bases; unmatched bases: 6. From germline, CDR1 is SGHRS and CDR2 YFSETQ. CDR3 bases: TGCGCCAGCAGCCCCGGACTAGCGGGTTTCTACGAGCAGTACTTC. This gives the protein CASSPGLAGFYEQYF.

The V call is TRBV9, the J call TRBJ2-1; TRBD2 agrees at 14 bases. Unmatched junction bases numbered 11, after V lost 3 bases and J lost 3 bases. CDR1 is SGDLS, CDR2 YYNGEE, per germline. This CDR3 spans 19 amino acids. CDR3 DNA sequence: TGTGCCAGCAGCGCTCCGGGACTAGCGGGGGTAGGGATCTACAATGAGCAGTTCTTC. Residues: CASSAPGLAGVGIYNEQFF.

The chain joins TRBV11-1 to TRBJ2-7; D call uncertain. Per the germline V gene, CDR1 is SGHAT and CDR2 is FQDESV (reference sequence). The CDR3 runs to 16 residues. Trimming pared 0 bases from V and 3 bases from J, leaving 15 bases between. The CDR3 loop reads CASSLAGKFHYYEQYF. CDR3 nucleotides: TGTGCCAGCAGCTTAGCGGGTAAATTCCACTACTACGAGCAGTACTTC.